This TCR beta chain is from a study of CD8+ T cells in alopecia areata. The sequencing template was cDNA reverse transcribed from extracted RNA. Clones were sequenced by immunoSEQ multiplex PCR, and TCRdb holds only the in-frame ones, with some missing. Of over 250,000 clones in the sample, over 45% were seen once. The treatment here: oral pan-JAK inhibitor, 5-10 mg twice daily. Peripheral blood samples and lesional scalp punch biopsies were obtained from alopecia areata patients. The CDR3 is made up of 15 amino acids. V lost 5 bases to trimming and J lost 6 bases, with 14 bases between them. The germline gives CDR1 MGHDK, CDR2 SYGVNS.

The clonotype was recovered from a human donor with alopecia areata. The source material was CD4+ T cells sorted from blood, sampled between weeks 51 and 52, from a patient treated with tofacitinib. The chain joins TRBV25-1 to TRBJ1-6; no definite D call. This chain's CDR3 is CASSFMGSTNSPLHF. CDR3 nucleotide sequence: TGTGCCAGCAGTTTTATGGGATCCACTAATTCACCCCTCCACTTT.